This T cell receptor (beta chain) was identified during a study of response to subunit inactivated influenza vaccine. Notes on the study in general: A suggestion made by the authors is that each seasonal influenza vaccination recruits few new T cells.

The CDR3 consists of 16 residues. Germline values: CDR1 SQVTM, CDR2 ANQGSEA. V dropped 7 bases and J dropped 8 bases, with 27 bases sitting between them. In the case of this clonotype: The target antigen is unknown.

TCRdb re-derived calls from the RT-PCR reads in MiXCR, one entry per CDR3 protein. The sample yields roughly 190,000 distinct CDR3 sequences, approximately 14% seen once. This specimen consisted of CD8+ T cells sorted from PBMCs, obtained roughly 5 days after vaccination. The rearrangement uses TRBV29-1 and TRBJ2-1; D might be TRBD1 (6 bases). The sequence came from a man aged 45-60 years who received an inactivated influenza vaccine. The CDR3: CSATPGQGQFYDEQFF. DNA for the CDR3: TGCAGCGCCACCCCAGGGCAGGGGCAATTCTATGATGAGCAGTTCTTC.